Sequencing of this T cell receptor beta chain was carried out in a study of long-term antiretroviral therapy in people with HIV. This CDR3 has 16 residues. Germline assignment: CDR1 MNHEY and CDR2 SMNVEV (reference sequence). Losses at the gene ends were 5 bases for V and 3 bases for J; bases not matched to a gene: 9. Concerning this clone itself: Antigen specificity is unknown.

Points from the study as a whole: Researchers lacked any data on ART adherence, viral resistance or therapy changes. Diversity went up after ART and still fell short of transplant donor controls. Pre-ART clonal expansion yielded clones that dominated the repertoire at all time points.

Researchers ran immunoSEQ v3.0 at survey level. The data were produced by immunoSEQ multiplex PCR, yet TCRdb's version contains in-frame clones alone and is incomplete. The table has 25,000 to 35,000 clones, more than 95% seen once. The sequencing here drew on unsorted PBMCs, taken 6.9 years after starting antiretroviral therapy. This receptor was taken from a man aged 25 to 40 with HIV. V and J are TRBV27 and TRBJ2-3, with 9 bases fitting TRBD1. CDR3 DNA: TGTGCCAGCAGTCCCTTGACAGGGGGGAGGACAGATACGCAGTATTTT. It specifies CASSPLTGGRTDTQYF.